This T cell receptor (beta chain) stems from a study of PD-1 blockade in classical Hodgkin lymphoma. Germline CDR1 and CDR2: MNHNY and SVGAGI (reference sequence). The CDR3 has 12 residues. V lost 10 bases and J 0 bases, leaving 10 bases between the germline ends. Sequenced by immunoSEQ multiplex PCR; TCRdb stores in-frame clones only, minus some. The top ten clones hold just under 2% of a sample with more than 75,000 clones, just over 90% of them seen once. The time point here: cycle 4 day 1 (C4D1), after 6 weeks of nivolumab. Following autologous stem cell transplantation, relapse occurred in every patient, and exposure to brentuximab vedotin varied.

This chain uses TRBV6-6 with TRBJ2-7, with D possibly being TRBD1 (5 bases). The source material was peripheral blood mononuclear cells (PBMCs), sampled before the fourth cycle of nivolumab. The receptor comes from a human donor with classical Hodgkin lymphoma. This chain's CDR3 is CATLDNSYEQYF. The DNA of the CDR3 is TGTGCCACCTTGGACAACTCCTACGAGCAGTACTTC.